This T cell receptor (beta chain) was identified in a study of shared clonotypes between healthy human individuals. Across the study: CD4 naive and CD4 memory each took three plates per donor, while CD8 naive took two and CD8 memory one. Overall study findings and caveats: The sharing of 4.5% to 6.5% of naive CD4 clonotypes was seen across several donors. What naive subsets generally showed was a larger estimated richness than memory subsets showed.

Under the authors' procedure: Filtering differed, since immunoSEQ gave only junction sequences and no quality scores. Sequenced by immunoSEQ multiplex PCR; TCRdb stores in-frame clones only, minus some. The V and J calls and the clone size are those of that table, but D and trimming were determined from the DNA. The repertoire holds about 680,000 clones, with 92% as singletons. J gave up 3 bases and V 5 bases, and 5 bases lay outside the gene matches. CDR1 is LNHDA, CDR2 SQIVND, per germline (reference sequence). The CDR3 contains 14 residues. Terminally differentiated effector memory CD45RA+ cells were excluded from the naive CD8 cells, which were CD45RO-negative and positively selected for CCR7. Of note for this clone: The antigen is undetermined.

The chain links TRBV19 to TRBJ2-7; TRBD2 matches at 9 bases. The TCR was taken from a man aged 25 to 45 in good health. The material sequenced was naive CD8+ T cells sorted from blood. The CDR3 nucleotides read TGTGCCAGTAGTCTAGGTAGCGGGAGCTACGAGCAGTACTTC. This sequence encodes CASSLGSGSYEQYF.